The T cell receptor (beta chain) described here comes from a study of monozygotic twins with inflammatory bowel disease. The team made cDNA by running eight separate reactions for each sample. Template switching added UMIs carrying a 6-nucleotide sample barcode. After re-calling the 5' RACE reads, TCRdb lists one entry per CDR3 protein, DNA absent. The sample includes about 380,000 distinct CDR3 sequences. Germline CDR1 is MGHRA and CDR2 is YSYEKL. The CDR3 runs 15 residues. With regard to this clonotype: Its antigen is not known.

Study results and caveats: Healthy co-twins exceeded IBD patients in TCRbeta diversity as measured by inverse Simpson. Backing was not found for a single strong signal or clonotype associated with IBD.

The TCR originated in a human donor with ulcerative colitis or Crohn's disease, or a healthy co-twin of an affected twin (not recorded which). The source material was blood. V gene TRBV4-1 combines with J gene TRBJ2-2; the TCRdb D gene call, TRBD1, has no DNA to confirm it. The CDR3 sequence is CASSEGQKNTGELFF.